The clone carrying this T cell receptor beta chain was picked up one time. This sample stems from a study of T cell changes during pregnancy in multiple sclerosis. Repertoires were generated with immunoSEQ multiplex PCR, while TCRdb's copy carries only in-frame clones and drops some. The table has about 61,000 clones, about 87% seen once. The CDR3 length is 15 residues. The germline CDR1 and CDR2 sequences are SGHVS and FQNEAQ. After removal of 4 bases from V and 6 bases from J, the junction contained 9 bases not matched to a gene. This receptor was taken from a female donor in good health, enrolled as a control in a pregnancy study. The V call is TRBV7-8, the J call TRBJ1-5, with TRBD1 identical over 7 bases. This specimen was peripheral blood, taken in the first trimester of pregnancy. DNA of the CDR3: TGTGCCAGCAGCTCCTCAGGGGGTAATGCTCAGCCCCAGCATTTT. Encoded protein: CASSSSGGNAQPQHF.